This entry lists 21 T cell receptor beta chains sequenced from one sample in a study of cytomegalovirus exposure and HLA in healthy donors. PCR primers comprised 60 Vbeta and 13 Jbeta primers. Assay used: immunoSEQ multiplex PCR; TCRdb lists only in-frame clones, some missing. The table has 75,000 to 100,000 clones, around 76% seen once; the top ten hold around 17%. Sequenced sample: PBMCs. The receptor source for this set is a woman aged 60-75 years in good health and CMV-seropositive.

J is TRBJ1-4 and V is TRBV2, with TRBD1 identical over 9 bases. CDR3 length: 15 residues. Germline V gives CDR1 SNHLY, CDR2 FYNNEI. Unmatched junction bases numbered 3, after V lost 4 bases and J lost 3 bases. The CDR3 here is CASSAQGASNEKLFF. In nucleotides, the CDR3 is TGTGCCAGCAGTGCACAGGGGGCGTCTAATGAAAAACTGTTTTTT.

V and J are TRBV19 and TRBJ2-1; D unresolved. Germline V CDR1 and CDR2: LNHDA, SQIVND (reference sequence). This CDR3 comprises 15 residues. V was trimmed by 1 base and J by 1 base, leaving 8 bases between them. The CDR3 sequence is CASSIAGVSYNEQFF. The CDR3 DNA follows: TGTGCCAGTAGTATAGCGGGTGTATCCTACAATGAGCAGTTCTTC.

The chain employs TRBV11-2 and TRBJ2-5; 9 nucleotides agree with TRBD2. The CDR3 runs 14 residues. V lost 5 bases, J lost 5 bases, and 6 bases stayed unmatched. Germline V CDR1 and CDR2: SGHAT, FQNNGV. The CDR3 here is CASSPGTSLETQYF. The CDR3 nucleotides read TGTGCCAGCAGCCCTGGGACTAGCCTGGAGACCCAGTACTTC.

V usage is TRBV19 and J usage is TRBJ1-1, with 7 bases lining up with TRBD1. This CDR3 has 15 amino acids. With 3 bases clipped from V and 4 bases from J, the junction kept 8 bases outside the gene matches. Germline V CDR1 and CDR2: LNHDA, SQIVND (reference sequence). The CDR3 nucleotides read TGTGCCAGTAGTATCCGATGGGACAGTAGCACTGAAGCTTTCTTT. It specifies CASSIRWDSSTEAFF.

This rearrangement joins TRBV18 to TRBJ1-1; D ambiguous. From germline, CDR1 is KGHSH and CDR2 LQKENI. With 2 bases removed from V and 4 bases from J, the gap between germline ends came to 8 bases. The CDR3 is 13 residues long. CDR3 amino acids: CASSPDRSTEAFF. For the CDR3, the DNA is TGTGCCAGCTCACCAGACCGGAGCACTGAAGCTTTCTTT. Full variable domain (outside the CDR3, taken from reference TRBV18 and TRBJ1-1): NAGVMQNPRHLVRRRGQEARLRCSPMKGHSHVYWYRQLPEEGLKFMVYLQKENIIDESGMPKERFSAEFPKEGPSILRIQQVVRGDSAAYFCASSPDRSTEAFFGQGTRLTVV.

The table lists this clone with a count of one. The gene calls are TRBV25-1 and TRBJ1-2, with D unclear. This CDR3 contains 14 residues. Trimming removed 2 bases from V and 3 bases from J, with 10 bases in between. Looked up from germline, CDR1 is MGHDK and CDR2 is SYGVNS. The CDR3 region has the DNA TGTGCCAGCAGTGAACCCGGGTTCCACTATGGCTACACCTTC. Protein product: CASSEPGFHYGYTF.

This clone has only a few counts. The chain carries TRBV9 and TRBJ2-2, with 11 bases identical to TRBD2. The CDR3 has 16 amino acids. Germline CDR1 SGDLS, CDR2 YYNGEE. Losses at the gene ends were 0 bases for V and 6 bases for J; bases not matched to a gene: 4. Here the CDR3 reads CASSVGASGRSGELFF. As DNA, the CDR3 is TGTGCCAGCAGCGTAGGGGCTAGCGGGAGGTCCGGGGAGCTGTTTTTT.

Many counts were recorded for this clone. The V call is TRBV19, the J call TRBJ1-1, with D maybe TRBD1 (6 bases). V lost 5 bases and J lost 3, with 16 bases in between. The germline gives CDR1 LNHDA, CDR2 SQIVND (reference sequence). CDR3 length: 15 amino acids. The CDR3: CASSLSQQGDTEAFF. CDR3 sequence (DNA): TGTGCCAGTAGTCTGTCTCAACAGGGCGACACTGAAGCTTTCTTT.

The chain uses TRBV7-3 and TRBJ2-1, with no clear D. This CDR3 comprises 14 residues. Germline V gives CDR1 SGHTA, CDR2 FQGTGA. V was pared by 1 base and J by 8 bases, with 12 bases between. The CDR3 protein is CASSLSWSGDEQFF. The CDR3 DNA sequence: TGTGCCAGCAGCTTAAGTTGGTCAGGCGATGAGCAGTTCTTC.

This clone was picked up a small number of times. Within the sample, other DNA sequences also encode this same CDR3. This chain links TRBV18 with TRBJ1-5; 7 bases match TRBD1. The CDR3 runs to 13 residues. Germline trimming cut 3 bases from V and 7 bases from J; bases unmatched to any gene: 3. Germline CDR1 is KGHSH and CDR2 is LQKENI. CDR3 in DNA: TGTGCCAGCTCACCGGACAGGAACCAGCCCCAGCATTTT. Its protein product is CASSPDRNQPQHF.

The CDR3 loop reads CASSLRAYEQYF. CDR3 in DNA: TGTGCCAGCAGCTTACGGGCCTACGAGCAGTACTTC. The V gene is TRBV5-6, the J gene TRBJ2-7; D is undetermined. The CDR3 loop spans 12 amino acids. Germline CDR1 reads SGHDT; CDR2 reads YYEEEE. Trimming pared 2 bases from V and 2 bases from J, leaving 5 bases between.

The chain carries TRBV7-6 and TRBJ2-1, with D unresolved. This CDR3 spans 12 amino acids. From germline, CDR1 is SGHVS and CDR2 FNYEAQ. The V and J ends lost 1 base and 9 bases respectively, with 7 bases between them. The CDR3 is CASSLVAVEQFF. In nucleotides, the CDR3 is TGTGCCAGCAGCTTAGTGGCGGTTGAGCAGTTCTTC.

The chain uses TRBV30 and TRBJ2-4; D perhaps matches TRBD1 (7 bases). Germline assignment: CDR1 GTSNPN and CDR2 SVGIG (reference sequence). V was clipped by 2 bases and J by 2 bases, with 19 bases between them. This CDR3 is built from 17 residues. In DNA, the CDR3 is TGTGCCTGGAGTTCCCAGGGGGGTCAACAGACCAAAAACATTCAGTACTTC. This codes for CAWSSQGGQQTKNIQYF. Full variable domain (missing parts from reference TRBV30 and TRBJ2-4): SQTIHQWPATLVQPVGSPLSLECTVEGTSNPNLYWYRQAAGRGLQLLFYSVGIGQISSEVPQNLSASRPQDRQFILSSKKLLLSDSGFYLCAWSSQGGQQTKNIQYFGAGTRLSVL.

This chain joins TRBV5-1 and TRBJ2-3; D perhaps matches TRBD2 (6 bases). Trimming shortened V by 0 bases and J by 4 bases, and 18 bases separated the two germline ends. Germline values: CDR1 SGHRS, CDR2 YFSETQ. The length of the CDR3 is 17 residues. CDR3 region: CASSLGTGGNTADTQYF. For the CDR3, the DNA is TGCGCCAGCAGCTTGGGGACTGGGGGGAACACGGCAGATACGCAGTATTTT.

This chain's CDR3 is CASSWGTSGYNEQFF. Written as DNA, the CDR3 is TGTGCCAGCAGCTGGGGGACTAGCGGATACAATGAGCAGTTCTTC. The chain links TRBV13 to TRBJ2-1; 11 nucleotides agree with TRBD2. Germline assignment: CDR1 PRHDT and CDR2 FYEKMQ (reference sequence). The CDR3 totals 15 residues. J was trimmed by 4 bases and V by 4 bases; bases with no gene match: 3.

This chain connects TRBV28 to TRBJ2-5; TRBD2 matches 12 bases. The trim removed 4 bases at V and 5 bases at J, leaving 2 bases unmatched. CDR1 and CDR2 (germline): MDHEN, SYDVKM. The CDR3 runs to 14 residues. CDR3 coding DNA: TGTGCCAGCAGTTCTAGCGGGAGGGGGGAGACCCAGTACTTC. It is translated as CASSSSGRGETQYF.

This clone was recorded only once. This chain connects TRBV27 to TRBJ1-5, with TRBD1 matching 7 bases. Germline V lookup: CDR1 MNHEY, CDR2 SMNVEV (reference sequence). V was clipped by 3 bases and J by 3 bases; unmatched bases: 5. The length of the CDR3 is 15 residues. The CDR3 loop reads CASSFSGQYNQPQHF. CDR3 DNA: TGTGCCAGCAGTTTTTCGGGACAGTACAATCAGCCCCAGCATTTT.

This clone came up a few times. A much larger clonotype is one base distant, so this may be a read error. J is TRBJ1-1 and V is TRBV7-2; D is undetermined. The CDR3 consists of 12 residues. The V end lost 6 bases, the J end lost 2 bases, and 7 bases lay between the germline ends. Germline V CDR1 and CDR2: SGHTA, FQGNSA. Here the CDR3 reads CASRYSNTEAFF. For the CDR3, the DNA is TGTGCCAGCAGATACAGTAACACTGAAGCTTTCTTT.

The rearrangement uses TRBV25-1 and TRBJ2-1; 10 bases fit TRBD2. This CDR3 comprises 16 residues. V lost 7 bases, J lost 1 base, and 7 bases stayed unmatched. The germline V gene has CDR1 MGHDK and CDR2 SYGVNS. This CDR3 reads CASTNPSGSSYNEQFF. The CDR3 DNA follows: TGTGCCAGCACTAACCCTAGCGGGAGTTCCTACAATGAGCAGTTCTTC.

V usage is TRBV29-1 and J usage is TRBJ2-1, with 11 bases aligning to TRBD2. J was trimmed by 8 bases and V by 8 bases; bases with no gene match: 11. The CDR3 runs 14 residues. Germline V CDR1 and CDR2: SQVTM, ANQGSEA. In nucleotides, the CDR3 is TGCAGCATACAAACTAGCGGGAGTCGGGATGAGCAGTTCTTC. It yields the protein CSIQTSGSRDEQFF.

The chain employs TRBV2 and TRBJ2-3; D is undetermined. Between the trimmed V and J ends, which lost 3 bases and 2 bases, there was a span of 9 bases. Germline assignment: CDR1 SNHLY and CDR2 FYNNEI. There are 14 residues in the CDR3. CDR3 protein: CASSEILYTDTQYF. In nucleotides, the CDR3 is TGTGCCAGCAGTGAGATCCTATACACAGATACGCAGTATTTT.